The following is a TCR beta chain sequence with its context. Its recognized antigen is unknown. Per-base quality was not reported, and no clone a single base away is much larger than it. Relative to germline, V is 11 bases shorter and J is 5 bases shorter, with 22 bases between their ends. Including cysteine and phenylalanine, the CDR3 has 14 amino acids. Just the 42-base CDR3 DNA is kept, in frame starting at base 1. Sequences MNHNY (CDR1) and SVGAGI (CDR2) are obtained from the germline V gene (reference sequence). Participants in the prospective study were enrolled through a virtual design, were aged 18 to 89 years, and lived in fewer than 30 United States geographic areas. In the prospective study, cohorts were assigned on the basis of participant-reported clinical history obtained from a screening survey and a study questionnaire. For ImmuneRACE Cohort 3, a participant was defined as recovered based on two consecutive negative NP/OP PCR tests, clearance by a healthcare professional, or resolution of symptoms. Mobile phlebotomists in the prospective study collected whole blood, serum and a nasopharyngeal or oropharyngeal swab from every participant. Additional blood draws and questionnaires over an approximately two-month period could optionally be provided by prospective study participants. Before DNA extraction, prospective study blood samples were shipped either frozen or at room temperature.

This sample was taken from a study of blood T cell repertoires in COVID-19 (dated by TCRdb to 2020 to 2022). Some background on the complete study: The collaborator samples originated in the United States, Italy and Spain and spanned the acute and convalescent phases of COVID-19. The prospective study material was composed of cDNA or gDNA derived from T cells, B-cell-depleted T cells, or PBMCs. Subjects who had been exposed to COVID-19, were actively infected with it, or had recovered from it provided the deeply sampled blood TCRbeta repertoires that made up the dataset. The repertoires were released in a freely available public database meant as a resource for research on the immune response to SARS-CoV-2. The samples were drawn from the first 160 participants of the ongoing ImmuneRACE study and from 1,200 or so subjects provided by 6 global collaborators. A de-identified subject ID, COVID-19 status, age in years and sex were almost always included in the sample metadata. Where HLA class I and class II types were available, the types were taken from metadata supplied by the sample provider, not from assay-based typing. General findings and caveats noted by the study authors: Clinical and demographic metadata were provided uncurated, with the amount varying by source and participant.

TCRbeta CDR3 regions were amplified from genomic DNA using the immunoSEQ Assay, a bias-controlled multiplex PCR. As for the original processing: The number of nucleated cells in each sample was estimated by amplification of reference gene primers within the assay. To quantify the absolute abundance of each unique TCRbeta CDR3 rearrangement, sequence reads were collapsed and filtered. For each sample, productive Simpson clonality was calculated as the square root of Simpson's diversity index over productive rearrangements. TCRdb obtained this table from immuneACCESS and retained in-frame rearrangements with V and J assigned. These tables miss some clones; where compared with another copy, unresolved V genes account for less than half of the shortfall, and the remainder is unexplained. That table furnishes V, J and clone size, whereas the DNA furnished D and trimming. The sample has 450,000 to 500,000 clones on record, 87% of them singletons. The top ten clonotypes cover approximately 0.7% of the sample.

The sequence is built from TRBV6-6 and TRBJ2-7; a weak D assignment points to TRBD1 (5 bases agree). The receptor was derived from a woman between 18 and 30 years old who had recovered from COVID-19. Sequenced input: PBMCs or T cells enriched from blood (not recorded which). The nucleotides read TGTGCCTCAGCGCGTAGGGGAAACATGGACGAGCAGTACTTC. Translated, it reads CASARRGNMDEQYF.